These 24 T cell receptor beta chains came from one sample sequenced in a study of PD-1 blockade in mismatch repair-deficient tumors. Profiling relied on immunoSEQ multiplex PCR, and the TCRdb table lists in-frame clones only, not all of them. The sample lists fewer than 50,000 clones; around 79% were seen once. The sequenced sample was peripheral blood, obtained 4 weeks after starting pembrolizumab. These receptors all stem from an adult with mismatch repair-deficient cancer.

CDR3 in amino acids: CASGGRLTAGELFF. The CDR3 DNA sequence: TGTGCCAGCGGAGGACGGTTGACGGCCGGGGAGCTGTTTTTT. The V call is TRBV6-1, the J call TRBJ2-2; D may be TRBD2 (5 bases). The CDR3 is 14 residues long. The germline V gene encodes CDR1 MNHNS and CDR2 SASEGT. Trimming took 8 bases from V and 6 from J, leaving 16 bases between them.

The chain employs TRBV7-9 and TRBJ1-5; D not resolved. The CDR3 contains 14 residues. Trimming took 3 bases from V and 8 from J, leaving 14 bases between them. Germline lookup yields CDR1 SEHNR and CDR2 FQNEAQ (reference sequence). CDR3 protein: CASSFNGEVKPQHF. CDR3 coding DNA: TGTGCCAGCAGCTTTAACGGGGAAGTAAAGCCCCAGCATTTT.

The genes are TRBV7-2 and TRBJ2-1; TRBD2 matches at 13 bases. The CDR3 loop spans 14 amino acids. The germline V gene has CDR1 SGHTA and CDR2 FQGNSA. Unmatched junction bases numbered 2, after V lost 5 bases and J lost 7 bases. The CDR3 protein is CASSRTSGSNEQFF. CDR3 nucleotides: TGTGCCAGCAGCCGGACTAGCGGGAGTAATGAGCAGTTCTTC. Full variable domain (outside the CDR3, taken from reference TRBV7-2 and TRBJ2-1): GAGVSQSPSNKVTEKGKDVELRCDPISGHTALYWYRQSLGQGLEFLIYFQGNSAPDKSGLPSDRFSAERTGGSVSTLTIQRTQQEDSAVYLCASSRTSGSNEQFFGPGTRLTVL.

Here the CDR3 reads CSVDRTPHYGYTF. CDR3 sequence (DNA): TGCAGCGTTGACCGGACCCCCCACTATGGCTACACCTTC. The gene calls are TRBV29-1 and TRBJ1-2; D call uncertain. The CDR3 has 13 residues. Germline-derived CDR1 and CDR2 are SQVTM and ANQGSEA. V was shortened by 3 bases and J by 3 bases, with 11 bases between the two germline ends.

The count of this clone is one. The chain carries TRBV27 and TRBJ2-4, with D perhaps TRBD2 (7 bases). The CDR3 spans 15 residues. Germline loops: CDR1 MNHEY, CDR2 SMNVEV (reference sequence). Trimming pared 2 bases from V and 11 bases from J, leaving 19 bases between. The CDR3 coding sequence is TGTGCCAGCAGTTTACAGGCGGGGGCTAGGGGCGTTCAGTACTTC. Translating gives CASSLQAGARGVQYF.

The rearrangement uses TRBV29-1 and TRBJ1-1; D not resolved. Germline-derived CDR1 and CDR2 are SQVTM and ANQGSEA. Trimming cost V 5 bases and J 4 bases, with 8 bases left between them. This CDR3 has 11 residues. CDR3 in amino acids: CSVQRVTEAFF. The CDR3 DNA follows: TGCAGCGTTCAAAGAGTCACTGAAGCTTTCTTT.

This chain uses TRBV18 with TRBJ2-5; unclear D gene. The CDR3 length is 16 residues. Germline V gene lookup returns CDR1 KGHSH and CDR2 LQKENI. V lost 0 bases, J lost 1 base, and 12 bases lay in between. This CDR3 reads CASSPPNRRVQETQYF. The DNA for the CDR3 is TGTGCCAGCTCACCACCGAATAGGCGAGTCCAAGAGACCCAGTACTTC.

The gene calls are TRBV30 and TRBJ2-7; D is uncertain. The CDR3 is 15 residues long. Germline V gene lookup returns CDR1 GTSNPN and CDR2 SVGIG (reference sequence). V lost 1 base and J 1 base, leaving 14 bases between the germline ends. As DNA, the CDR3 is TGTGCCTGGAGTGCCTTCCGGACGGTATCCTACGAGCAGTACTTC. It translates to CAWSAFRTVSYEQYF.

The chain is built from TRBV15 and TRBJ2-6; D not resolved. The CDR3 length is 15 residues. V lost 0 bases, J lost 0 bases, and 3 bases lay in between. Looked up from germline, CDR1 is LNHNV and CDR2 is YYDKDF (reference sequence). CDR3 residues: CATSRDDSGANVLTF. CDR3 bases: TGTGCCACCAGCAGAGACGACTCTGGGGCCAACGTCCTGACTTTC. Together with reference TRBV15 and TRBJ2-6, the CDR3 gives the full variable domain: DAMVIQNPRYQVTQFGKPVTLSCSQTLNHNVMYWYQQKSSQAPKLLFHYYDKDFNNEADTPDNFQSRRPNTSFCFLDIRSPGLGDTAMYLCATSRDDSGANVLTFGAGSRLTVL.

This clone was picked up one time. The chain recombines TRBV11-2 with TRBJ2-1, with 7 bases aligning to TRBD2. CDR3 length: 14 amino acids. The junction had 9 bases not matched to a gene; V was cut back by 7 bases and J by 6 bases. Germline V lookup: CDR1 SGHAT, CDR2 FQNNGV. CDR3: CASTMGEGLNEQFF. CDR3 DNA: TGTGCCAGCACAATGGGGGAGGGCCTCAATGAGCAGTTCTTC. Full variable domain (rest looked up from reference TRBV11-2 and TRBJ2-1): EAGVAQSPRYKIIEKRQSVAFWCNPISGHATLYWYQQILGQGPKLLIQFQNNGVVDDSQLPKDRFSAERLKGVDSTLKIQPAKLEDSAVYLCASTMGEGLNEQFFGPGTRLTVL.

The V gene is TRBV28, the J gene TRBJ2-3, with 8 positions matching TRBD2. The junction had 5 bases not matched to a gene; V was cut back by 7 bases and J by 2 bases. The CDR3 is made up of 14 amino acids. Germline loops: CDR1 MDHEN, CDR2 SYDVKM. CDR3 nucleotides: TGTGCCAGCATTACTAGCGGTAACACAGATACGCAGTATTTT. The encoded protein is CASITSGNTDTQYF. The entire variable domain, with the rest obtained from reference TRBV28 and TRBJ2-3, is as follows: DVKVTQSSRYLVKRTGEKVFLECVQDMDHENMFWYRQDPGLGLRLIYFSYDVKMKEKGDIPEGYSVSREKKERFSLILESASTNQTSMYLCASITSGNTDTQYFGPGTRLTVL.

This chain uses TRBV7-6 with TRBJ2-7; 9 positions agree with TRBD1. Germline lookup yields CDR1 SGHVS and CDR2 FNYEAQ. The CDR3 is 17 residues long. The junction had 17 bases not matched to a gene; V was cut back by 7 bases and J by 4 bases. As DNA, the CDR3 is TGTGCCAGCACCCCGGGCTTGCCGGGACAGGGAAGGTACGAGCAGTACTTC. Protein product: CASTPGLPGQGRYEQYF.

This clone was seen a single time. The J gene is TRBJ2-7, the V gene TRBV13, with 12 bases aligning to TRBD2. V was clipped by 1 base and J by 3 bases; unmatched bases: 4. Germline V gives CDR1 PRHDT, CDR2 FYEKMQ (reference sequence). CDR3 size: 16 residues. The CDR3 loop is CASSLVPSGRVYEQYF. In DNA, the CDR3 is TGTGCCAGCAGCTTAGTTCCTAGCGGGAGGGTCTACGAGCAGTACTTC.

The chain uses TRBV19 and TRBJ2-1; 12 nucleotides line up with TRBD2. J was trimmed by 9 bases and V by 7 bases; bases with no gene match: 16. This CDR3 contains 17 residues. Germline values: CDR1 LNHDA, CDR2 SQIVND (reference sequence). CDR3 nucleotide sequence: TGTGCCAGTACCTCCCCTAAGCGGCTAGCGGGAGGGAGTGAGCAGTTCTTC. Protein sequence: CASTSPKRLAGGSEQFF.

This clone appeared a few times. The chain recombines TRBV4-1 with TRBJ1-4; no firm D call. Deletions cut 3 bases from V and 4 bases from J, with 12 bases between. Germline CDR1 MGHRA, CDR2 YSYEKL. The CDR3 is made up of 15 amino acids. DNA of the CDR3: TGCGCCAGCAGCCACGCGGGAGGGAGTAATGAAAAACTGTTTTTT. Amino acids: CASSHAGGSNEKLFF.

This clone appeared a single time. The rearrangement uses TRBV28 and TRBJ2-3, with D hard to call. V lost 4 bases to trimming and J lost 2 bases, with 13 bases between them. The CDR3 is 15 amino acids. Germline values: CDR1 MDHEN, CDR2 SYDVKM. The CDR3 sequence: CASSSAQRVTDTQYF. CDR3 sequence (DNA): TGTGCCAGCAGTTCGGCTCAAAGGGTCACAGATACGCAGTATTTT.

This clone was observed a handful of times. The chain employs TRBV9 and TRBJ2-4; D possibly corresponds to TRBD2 (6 bases). The V end was cut by 8 bases, the J end by 1 base, with 13 bases between. The germline CDR1 and CDR2 sequences are SGDLS and YYNGEE. The CDR3 loop spans 14 amino acids. CDR3 loop: CARNRGRAKNIQYF. In DNA form, the CDR3 reads TGTGCCAGAAATCGGGGGAGGGCCAAAAACATTCAGTACTTC. The complete variable domain, with remaining parts taken from reference TRBV9 and TRBJ2-4, reads DSGVTQTPKHLITATGQRVTLRCSPRSGDLSVYWYQQSLDQGLQFLIQYYNGEERAKGNILERFSAQQFPDLHSELNLSSLELGDSALYFCARNRGRAKNIQYFGAGTRLSVL.

This chain links TRBV21-1 with TRBJ2-1; TRBD2 is taken as the D call from the table, unchecked against the DNA. TRBV21-1 is listed as a pseudogene. CDR3 length: 15 amino acids. CDR3 amino acids: CASSMLAGVYNEQFF. CDR3 sequence (DNA): TGTGCCAGCAGCATGCTAGCGGGAGTGTACAATGAGCAGTTCTTC.

The chain employs TRBV4-2 and TRBJ2-2; D is ambiguous. V lost 1 base and J 7 bases, leaving 4 bases between the germline ends. This CDR3 is 12 amino acids long. The germline V gene encodes CDR1 LGHNA and CDR2 YNFKEQ. The CDR3 bases are TGTGCCAGCAGCCAAGGCTACGGGGAGCTGTTTTTT. Protein sequence: CASSQGYGELFF.

The V and J genes are TRBV4-3 and TRBJ2-6; D is unclear. The germline V and J ends were trimmed by 8 bases and 2 bases, with 7 bases remaining between them. Germline values: CDR1 LGHNA, CDR2 YSLEER. The CDR3 sequence is 13 residues long. CDR3 amino acids: CASSPTGANVLTF. DNA for the CDR3: TGCGCCAGCTCACCAACTGGGGCCAACGTCCTGACTTTC.

V gene TRBV27 combines with J gene TRBJ2-5; unclear D gene. V gave up 6 bases and J gave up 5 bases, with 7 bases separating them. CDR3 size: 11 residues. CDR1 is MNHEY, CDR2 SMNVEV, per germline (reference sequence). CDR3 DNA: TGTGCCAGCAGGCTCGGGGAGACCCAGTACTTC. Amino acid sequence: CASRLGETQYF.

The rearrangement joins TRBV15 to TRBJ2-3; TRBD1 agrees at 8 bases. The CDR3 length is 17 residues. CDR1 is LNHNV and CDR2 is YYDKDF in the germline V gene (reference sequence). The J segment lost 4 bases and the V segment lost 1 base, leaving 10 bases of the junction unmatched. CDR3 bases: TGTGCCACCAGCAGAGGCGGACAGGGAGGCCTTGCAGATACGCAGTATTTT. Its protein is CATSRGGQGGLADTQYF.

The chain has TRBV18 and TRBJ1-1, with D possibly TRBD1 on 6 matching bases. CDR1 and CDR2 (germline): KGHSH, LQKENI. CDR3 length equals 13 residues. V dropped 4 bases and J dropped 3 bases, with 9 bases sitting between them. The CDR3 reads CASSLYRDTEAFF. DNA of the CDR3: TGTGCCAGCTCACTTTACAGGGACACTGAAGCTTTCTTT.

The chain carries TRBV30 and TRBJ1-1; possibly TRBD1 for D (5 bases). CDR1 and CDR2 (germline): GTSNPN, SVGIG (reference sequence). The CDR3 runs to 11 residues. V dropped 8 bases and J dropped 0 bases, with 7 bases sitting between them. In DNA form, the CDR3 reads TGTGCCCGCAGGGTGAACACTGAAGCTTTCTTT. Translation gives CARRVNTEAFF.